A single sample gave rise to the 9 T cell receptor beta chains below, sequenced in a study of T cell responses to AZD1222 COVID-19 vaccine. Method: immunoSEQ multiplex PCR; TCRdb's copy keeps in-frame clones and lacks some. The repertoire has just over 80,000 clones, over 80% of them found once; the top ten carry 5% to 6%. Source: peripheral blood, taken on day 0 of AZD1222 vaccination. The receptors originated from an adult in good health.

This chain joins TRBV6-1 and TRBJ2-7; TRBD2 matches at 9 bases. Germline assignment: CDR1 MNHNS and CDR2 SASEGT. This CDR3 region has 15 residues. V was pared by 1 base and J by 2 bases, with 3 bases of the junction left unmatched. The CDR3 sequence: CASSEEGGGAYEQYF. CDR3 coding DNA: TGTGCCAGCAGTGAAGAGGGCGGGGGGGCCTACGAGCAGTACTTC.

The chain couples TRBV19 to TRBJ1-1; 10 nucleotides agree with TRBD1. This CDR3 has 14 residues. Germline V gives CDR1 LNHDA, CDR2 SQIVND (reference sequence). With V trimmed by 3 bases and J by 5 bases, 3 bases remained unmatched. CDR3 in amino acids: CASSMGTGETEAFF. CDR3 sequence (DNA): TGTGCCAGTAGTATGGGGACAGGGGAAACTGAAGCTTTCTTT.

The genes are TRBV9 and TRBJ2-2, with a possible D match to TRBD1 (6 bases). Germline V gene data show CDR1 as SGDLS and CDR2 as YYNGEE. CDR3 length equals 18 residues. The V end was cut by 3 bases, the J end by 0 bases, with 18 bases between. The CDR3 reads CASSAPLGTSANTGELFF. In DNA form, the CDR3 reads TGTGCCAGCAGCGCCCCCCTCGGGACAAGCGCGAACACCGGGGAGCTGTTTTTT.

This chain uses TRBV9 with TRBJ1-4; D gene uncertain. Trimming stripped 3 bases from V and 3 bases from J, with 9 bases between. This CDR3 spans 14 amino acids. Germline V gives CDR1 SGDLS, CDR2 YYNGEE. The CDR3 nucleotides read TGTGCCAGCAGCGCCCGGGAGGCTAATGAAAAACTGTTTTTT. Translation: CASSAREANEKLFF. Variable domain in full (rest from reference TRBV9 and TRBJ1-4): DSGVTQTPKHLITATGQRVTLRCSPRSGDLSVYWYQQSLDQGLQFLIQYYNGEERAKGNILERFSAQQFPDLHSELNLSSLELGDSALYFCASSAREANEKLFFGSGTQLSVL.

The chain carries TRBV20-1 and TRBJ1-2; D is possibly TRBD1 (5 bases). CDR1 and CDR2 (germline): DFQATT, SNEGSKA (reference sequence). Trimming shortened V by 4 bases and J by 8 bases, and 11 bases separated the two germline ends. The CDR3 length is 11 residues. The chain's CDR3 is CSAIRTSGYTF. The CDR3, as DNA: TGCAGTGCTATTAGGACATCAGGCTACACCTTC.

This clone has just a few counts. The rearrangement links TRBV2 to TRBJ1-1; D perhaps matches TRBD1 (5 bases). The CDR3 contains 14 residues. CDR1 SNHLY and CDR2 FYNNEI come from the germline V gene. The V and J ends lost 2 bases and 3 bases respectively, with 10 bases between them. The CDR3 DNA follows: TGTGCCAGCAGTGAATACAGGTCGTACACTGAAGCTTTCTTT. This translates into CASSEYRSYTEAFF. The variable domain in full, with the rest retrieved from reference TRBV2 and TRBJ1-1, is EPEVTQTPSHQVTQMGQEVILRCVPISNHLYFYWYRQILGQKVEFLVSFYNNEISEKSEIFDDQFSVERPDGSNFTLKIRSTKLEDSAMYFCASSEYRSYTEAFFGQGTRLTVV.

The chain uses TRBV18 and TRBJ1-1; D gene ambiguous. Trimming took 1 base from V and 6 from J, leaving 24 bases between them. Germline CDR1 and CDR2: KGHSH and LQKENI. The CDR3 is 18 amino acids. The CDR3 loop is CASSPLSTTGPLDAEAFF. In nucleotides, the CDR3 is TGTGCCAGCTCACCACTAAGTACAACCGGGCCCCTCGACGCTGAAGCTTTCTTT.

The V call is TRBV12-3 or TRBV12-4, the J call TRBJ1-1, with D perhaps matching TRBD1 (5 bases). Trimming shortened V by 7 bases and J by 1 base, and 10 bases separated the two germline ends. This CDR3 is built from 13 residues. The CDR3 spells CASTWTQNTEAFF. The CDR3 DNA is TGTGCCAGCACCTGGACACAGAACACTGAAGCTTTCTTT.

The chain uses TRBV9 and TRBJ1-2; unclear D gene. Germline V CDR1 and CDR2: SGDLS, YYNGEE. The CDR3 spans 15 residues. V was clipped by 7 bases and J by 4 bases, with 20 bases between them. CDR3 in DNA: TGTGCCAGCTCCCCGGAGACCACCGCCCTCTATGGCTACACCTTC. Amino acid sequence: CASSPETTALYGYTF. The full variable domain, in which reference TRBV9 and TRBJ1-2 provide the parts outside the CDR3, is DSGVTQTPKHLITATGQRVTLRCSPRSGDLSVYWYQQSLDQGLQFLIQYYNGEERAKGNILERFSAQQFPDLHSELNLSSLELGDSALYFCASSPETTALYGYTFGSGTRLTVV.